The rows below give T cell receptor beta chains drawn from one sample of a study of T cell changes during pregnancy in multiple sclerosis. Clones were read by immunoSEQ multiplex PCR, and TCRdb kept only the in-frame ones, dropping some. The sample contains 15,000 to 25,000 clones, nearly 90% of which appear only once. Source: CD8+ T cells from peripheral blood mononuclear cells, taken in the second trimester of pregnancy. Receptor source: a female donor in good health, enrolled as a control in a pregnancy study. Each CDR3 is given with its conserved first and last residue. D genes are given only for firm matches. Size is stated for part of the rows, as once, few or many counts, or as a class when the clone is expanded.

>-|-|TRBJ2-1|TRBV15
CATSHPQGGLNEQFF
TGTGCCACCAGTCACCCGCAGGGTGGGCTTAATGAGCAGTTCTTC
>-|TRBD2|TRBJ2-2|TRBV19
CASSKASGVGELFF
TGTGCCAGTAGTAAGGCTAGCGGGGTAGGGGAGCTGTTTTTT
>-|TRBD2|TRBJ2-7|TRBV6-7
CASPWGLAGVRYEQYF
TGTGCCAGCCCCTGGGGACTAGCGGGAGTGCGGTACGAGCAGTACTTC
>-|TRBD1|TRBJ1-1|TRBV5-1
CASSWRTGGNTEAFF
TGCGCCAGCAGCTGGAGGACAGGGGGGAACACTGAAGCTTTCTTT
>-|-|TRBJ2-7|TRBV5-4
CASSLDTSRASYEQYF
TGTGCCAGCAGCTTGGACACTAGCCGAGCCTCCTACGAGCAGTACTTC
>-|TRBD2|TRBJ2-2|TRBV2
CASSDPLAGGPNTGELFF
TGTGCCAGCAGTGATCCGTTGGCGGGGGGGCCGAACACCGGGGAGCTGTTTTTT
>-|-|TRBJ2-7|TRBV29-1
CSVLWEEVPYEQYF
TGCAGCGTTTTATGGGAGGAGGTCCCCTACGAGCAGTACTTC
>-|-|TRBJ1-1|TRBV2
CASGHREKGIEAFF
TGTGCCAGCGGGCACAGGGAAAAGGGGATTGAAGCTTTCTTT
>-|-|TRBJ2-1|TRBV19
CASSLGWNNEQFF
TGTGCCAGTAGTCTGGGCTGGAACAATGAGCAGTTCTTC
>few|-|TRBJ1-1|TRBV20-1
CSASGNTEAFF
TGCAGTGCCTCGGGTAACACTGAAGCTTTCTTT
>-|-|TRBJ2-7|TRBV5-1
CASSLGPGGGDEQYF
TGCGCCAGCAGCTTGGGGCCAGGGGGAGGAGACGAGCAGTACTTC
>-|TRBD1|TRBJ1-5|TRBV6-5
CASRSHSTGLNF
TGTGCCAGCAGATCTCACTCGACAGGGTTGAATTTT
>-|TRBD1|TRBJ2-7|TRBV7-9
CASSLGLQGLNEQYF
TGTGCCAGCAGCTTAGGGTTACAGGGGCTAAACGAGCAGTACTTC
>-|TRBD1|TRBJ2-7|TRBV6-1
CASSPSWDRGDEQYF
TGTGCCAGCAGCCCCTCTTGGGACAGGGGGGACGAGCAGTACTTC
>-|-|TRBJ1-1|TRBV5-1
CASSWGGSATEAFF
TGCGCCAGCAGCTGGGGGGGGTCGGCCACTGAAGCTTTCTTT
>-|TRBD2|TRBJ2-5|TRBV7-2
CASSSIFWRESEETQYF
TGTGCCAGCAGCTCGATCTTCTGGCGGGAGTCCGAAGAGACCCAGTACTTC
>-|-|TRBJ2-2|TRBV9
CASSVAGGGGHTGELFF
TGTGCCAGCAGCGTAGCAGGGGGCGGGGGTCACACCGGGGAGCTGTTTTTT
>-|TRBD2|TRBJ2-5|TRBV13
CASSSRTSGNLLTETQYF
TGTGCCAGCAGCTCCCGGACTAGCGGGAACCTCTTGACCGAGACCCAGTACTTC
>few|-|TRBJ2-6|TRBV6-1
CASSEVGLSGANVLTF
TGTGCCAGCAGCGAAGTGGGCTTGTCTGGGGCCAACGTCCTGACTTTC
>-|-|TRBJ1-5|TRBV19
CASSIGTVNQPQHF
TGTGCCAGTAGTATAGGGACAGTTAATCAGCCCCAGCATTTT
>once|-|TRBJ2-4|TRBV5-1
CASSLVFRGRTKNIQYF
TGCGCCAGCAGCTTGGTCTTCAGGGGCAGAACCAAAAACATTCAGTACTTC
>-|TRBD1|TRBJ1-1|TRBV27
CASSPMTGANTEAFF
TGTGCCAGCAGCCCTATGACAGGGGCGAACACTGAAGCTTTCTTT
>-|TRBD2|TRBJ2-3|TRBV6-4
CASSLAGEGADTQYF
TGTGCCAGCAGTTTAGCGGGAGAGGGGGCAGATACGCAGTATTTT
>-|TRBD2|TRBJ2-7|TRBV27
CASSSLAGGYEQYF
TGTGCCAGCAGTTCCTTAGCGGGGGGCTACGAGCAGTACTTC
>-|TRBD2|TRBJ2-3|TRBV7-9
CASSVTSGSTDTQYF
TGTGCCAGCAGCGTCACTAGCGGGTCCACAGATACGCAGTATTTT
>-|TRBD2|TRBJ2-3|TRBV2
CASSEALAVDTDTQYF
TGTGCCAGCAGTGAAGCGCTAGCGGTGGACACAGATACGCAGTATTTT
>-|TRBD2|TRBJ2-1|TRBV15
CATGMTSGASEQFF
TGTGCCACCGGGATGACTAGCGGGGCTTCCGAGCAGTTCTTC
>once|-|TRBJ2-1|TRBV6-4
CASSDSAISTANEQFF
TGTGCCAGCAGTGACTCTGCGATAAGTACAGCCAATGAGCAGTTCTTC
>few|-|TRBJ1-4|TRBV2
CASEKTPSNEKLFF
TGTGCCAGCGAGAAGACACCGTCGAATGAAAAACTGTTTTTT
>-|TRBD2|TRBJ2-5|TRBV4-1
CASSQILAGGRETQYF
TGCGCCAGCAGCCAAATACTAGCGGGGGGGCGGGAGACCCAGTACTTC
>-|TRBD1|TRBJ2-5|TRBV18
CASSPGSGTGWDETQYF
TGTGCCAGCTCACCAGGCTCCGGGACAGGGTGGGACGAGACCCAGTACTTC
>once|-|TRBJ2-3|TRBV21-1
CASSKDRVTTDTQYF
TGTGCCAGCAGCAAAGACAGGGTTACAACAGATACGCAGTATTTT
>-|TRBD1|TRBJ2-1|TRBV13
CASSLGDRATIYNEQFF
TGTGCCAGCAGCTTAGGGGACAGGGCCACGATTTACAATGAGCAGTTCTTC
>-|TRBD2|TRBJ2-1|TRBV11-3
CASSPGGNYNEQFF
TGTGCCAGCAGCCCGGGGGGAAACTACAATGAGCAGTTCTTC
>-|-|TRBJ2-1|TRBV4-2
CASSQDYGGAYNEQFF
TGTGCCAGCAGCCAAGATTATGGCGGGGCCTACAATGAGCAGTTCTTC
>-|-|TRBJ2-3|TRBV19
CASRLTGLTDTQYF
TGTGCCAGTAGATTAACAGGCCTCACAGATACGCAGTATTTT
>-|-|TRBJ2-3|TRBV11-2
CASSLVRVRTQYF
TGTGCCAGCAGCTTAGTTCGGGTCCGGACGCAGTATTTT
>-|-|TRBJ2-5|TRBV6-5
CASSPGLTQYF
TGTGCCAGCAGCCCGGGACTCACCCAGTACTTC
>-|TRBD1|TRBJ1-1|TRBV9
CASSAGGNTEAFF
TGTGCCAGCAGCGCAGGGGGGAACACTGAAGCTTTCTTT
>-|TRBD1|TRBJ2-1|TRBV6-4
CASSDSTGSNEQFF
TGTGCCAGCAGTGACTCGACAGGGTCAAATGAGCAGTTCTTC